This T cell receptor beta chain was observed in a study of blood T cell repertoires in COVID-19. Study in general: Samples of COVID-19 (acute and convalescent) were obtained from the United States, Italy and Spain. PBMCs, B-cell-depleted T cells, or T cells provided the cDNA or gDNA that made up the material.

This clone was detected once. As processed by the authors: Cell counts per sample came from amplifying reference gene primers. Profiled with immunoSEQ multiplex PCR; TCRdb holds only in-frame clones, not every one. The DNA was the basis for D and trimming; V, J and clone size are from that table. The sample consists of some 42,000 clones, roughly 84% of them appearing once. The sample consisted of peripheral blood. The sequence came from a human donor in a cohort sampled during active COVID-19.

The CDR3 coding sequence is TGTGCCAGCAGCTCGTCCGGGACAGGGGCCTTTTATAGCAATCAGCCCCAGCATTTT. It specifies CASSSSGTGAFYSNQPQHF. The chain has TRBV5-6 and TRBJ1-5; 10 bases align to TRBD1. The CDR3 contains 19 residues. Losses at the gene ends were 3 bases for V and 0 bases for J; bases not matched to a gene: 12. Per the germline V gene, CDR1 is SGHDT and CDR2 is YYEEEE.